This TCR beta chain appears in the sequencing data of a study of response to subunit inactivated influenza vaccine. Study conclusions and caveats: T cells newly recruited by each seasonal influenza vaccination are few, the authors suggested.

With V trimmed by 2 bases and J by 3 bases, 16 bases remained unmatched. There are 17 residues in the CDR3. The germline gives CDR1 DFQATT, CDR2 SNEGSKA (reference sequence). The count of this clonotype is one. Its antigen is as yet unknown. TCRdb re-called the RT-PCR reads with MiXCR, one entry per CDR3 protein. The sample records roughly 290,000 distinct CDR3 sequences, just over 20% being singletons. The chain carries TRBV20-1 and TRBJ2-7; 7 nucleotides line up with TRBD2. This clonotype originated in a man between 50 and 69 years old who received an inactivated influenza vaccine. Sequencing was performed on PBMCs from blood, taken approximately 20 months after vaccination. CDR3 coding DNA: TGCAGTGCTAGACTCTCCAGTTCTAGCGGCTCAGACTACGAGCAGTACTTC. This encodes CSARLSSSSGSDYEQYF.